This T cell receptor beta chain was profiled in a study of CD8 T cells in ankylosing spondylitis. Study-wide findings and caveats: Earlier reports found some motif variants in synovial fluid and blood in reactive arthritis. Within matched ankylosing spondylitis synovial fluid, disease-linked clones were reportedly significantly enriched. The study identified a TCR beta motif of several highly homologous variants that appeared characteristic of ankylosing spondylitis blood.

TCR beta libraries were made by quantitative 5'-RACE with molecular barcodes. TCRdb processed the 5' RACE reads anew with MiXCR; each CDR3 protein has one entry. The table records a few hundred thousand distinct CDR3 sequences, approximately 20% of them present only once. This clonotype came up a few times. Its target is unknown. CDR1 is ENHRY, CDR2 SYGVKD, per germline. The CDR3 loop spans 13 amino acids. V trimming: 3 bases; J trimming: 9 bases; junction bases outside the gene matches: 4. Source material: blood, either unsorted or a sorted T cell fraction (not recorded which). The J gene is TRBJ1-4, the V gene TRBV10-3, with 7 bases matching TRBD1. This sequence originates from a male donor with ankylosing spondylitis. The CDR3 sequence is CAISEGGSKKLFF. CDR3 nucleotides: TGTGCCATCAGTGAAGGGGGCAGTAAAAAACTGTTTTTT.